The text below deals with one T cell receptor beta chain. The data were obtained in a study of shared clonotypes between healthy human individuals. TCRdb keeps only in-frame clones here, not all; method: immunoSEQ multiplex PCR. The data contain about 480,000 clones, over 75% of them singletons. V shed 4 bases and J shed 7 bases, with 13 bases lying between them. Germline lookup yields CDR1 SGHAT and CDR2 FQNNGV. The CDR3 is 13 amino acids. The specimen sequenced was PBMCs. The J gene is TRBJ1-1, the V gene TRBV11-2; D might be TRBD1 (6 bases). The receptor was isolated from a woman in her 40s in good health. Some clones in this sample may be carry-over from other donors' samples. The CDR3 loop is CASSSDRRREAFF. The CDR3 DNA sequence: TGTGCCAGCAGCTCCGACAGGAGACGTGAAGCTTTCTTT.